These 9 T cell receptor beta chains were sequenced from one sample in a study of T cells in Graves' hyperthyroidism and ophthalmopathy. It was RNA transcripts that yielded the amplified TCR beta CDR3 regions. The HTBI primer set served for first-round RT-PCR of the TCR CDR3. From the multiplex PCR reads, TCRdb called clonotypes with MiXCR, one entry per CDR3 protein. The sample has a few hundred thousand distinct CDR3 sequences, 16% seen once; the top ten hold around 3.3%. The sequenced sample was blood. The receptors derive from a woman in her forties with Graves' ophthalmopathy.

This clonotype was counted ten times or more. CDR3 DNA: TGTGCCAGCAGCACACGGACAGCAACTAATGAAAAACTGTTTTTT. It specifies CASSTRTATNEKLFF. The chain joins TRBV7-9 to TRBJ1-4; a possible D gene is TRBD1 (6 bases). The ends were cut back, 5 bases at V and 0 bases at J, with 10 bases in the middle. Germline CDR1 is SEHNR and CDR2 is FQNEAQ (reference sequence). This CDR3 has 15 amino acids.

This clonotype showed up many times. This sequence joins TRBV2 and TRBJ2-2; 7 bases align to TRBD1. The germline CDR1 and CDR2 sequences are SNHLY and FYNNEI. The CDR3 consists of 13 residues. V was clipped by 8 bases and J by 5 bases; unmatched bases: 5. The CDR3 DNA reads TGTGCCAGCCGGACAGGCAAAACCGGGGAGCTGTTTTTT. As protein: CASRTGKTGELFF.

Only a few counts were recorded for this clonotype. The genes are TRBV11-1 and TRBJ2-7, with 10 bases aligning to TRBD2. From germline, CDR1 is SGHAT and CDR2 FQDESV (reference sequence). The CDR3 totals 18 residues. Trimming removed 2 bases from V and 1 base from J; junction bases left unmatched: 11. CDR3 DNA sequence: TGTGCCAGCAGCTTAAGGAGCCTAGCGGGAGTTCCTTCCTACGAGCAGTACTTC. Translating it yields CASSLRSLAGVPSYEQYF.

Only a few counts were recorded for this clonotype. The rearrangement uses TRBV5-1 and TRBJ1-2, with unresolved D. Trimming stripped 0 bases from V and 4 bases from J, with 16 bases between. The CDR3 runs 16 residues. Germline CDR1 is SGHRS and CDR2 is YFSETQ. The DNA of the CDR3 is TGCGCCAGCAGCTTGGCCGGGCTCCAAAAGGGCTATGGCTACACCTTC. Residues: CASSLAGLQKGYGYTF. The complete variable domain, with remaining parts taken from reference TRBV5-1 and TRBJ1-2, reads KAGVTQTPRYLIKTRGQQVTLSCSPISGHRSVSWYQQTPGQGLQFLFEYFSETQRNKGNFPGRFSGRQFSNSRSEMNVSTLELGDSALYLCASSLAGLQKGYGYTFGSGTRLTVV.

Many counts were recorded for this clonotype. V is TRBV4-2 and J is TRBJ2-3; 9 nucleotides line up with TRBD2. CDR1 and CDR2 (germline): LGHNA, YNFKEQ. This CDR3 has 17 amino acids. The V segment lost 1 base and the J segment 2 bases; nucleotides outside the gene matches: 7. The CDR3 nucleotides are TGTGCCAGCAGCCAAGTGTCTAGCGGGACCCTCACAGATACGCAGTATTTT. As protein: CASSQVSSGTLTDTQYF.

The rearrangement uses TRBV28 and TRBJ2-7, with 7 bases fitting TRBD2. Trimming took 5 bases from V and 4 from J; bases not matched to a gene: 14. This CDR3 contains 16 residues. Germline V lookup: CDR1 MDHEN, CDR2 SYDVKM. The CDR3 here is CASSVGLAGLIYEQYF. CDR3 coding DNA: TGTGCCAGCAGTGTAGGGTTAGCGGGCCTAATATACGAGCAGTACTTC.

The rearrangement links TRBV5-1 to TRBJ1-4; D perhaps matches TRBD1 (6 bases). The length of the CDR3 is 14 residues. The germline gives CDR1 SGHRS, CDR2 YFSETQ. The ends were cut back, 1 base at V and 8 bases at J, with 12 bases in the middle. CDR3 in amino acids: CASSLSGTKEKLFF. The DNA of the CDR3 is TGCGCCAGCAGCTTGTCCGGGACAAAGGAAAAACTGTTTTTT.

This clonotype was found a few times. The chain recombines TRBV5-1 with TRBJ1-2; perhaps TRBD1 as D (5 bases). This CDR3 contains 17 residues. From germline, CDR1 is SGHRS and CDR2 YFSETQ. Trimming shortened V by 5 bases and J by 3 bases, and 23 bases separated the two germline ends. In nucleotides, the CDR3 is TGCGCCAGCAGTTTCCAGTTCCCGGGGGAATCCGACTATGGCTACACCTTC. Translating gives CASSFQFPGESDYGYTF.

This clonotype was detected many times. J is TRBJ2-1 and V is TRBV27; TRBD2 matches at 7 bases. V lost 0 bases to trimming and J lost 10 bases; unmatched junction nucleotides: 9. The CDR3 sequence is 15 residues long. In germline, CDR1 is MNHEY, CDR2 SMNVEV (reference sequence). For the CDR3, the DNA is TGTGCCAGCAGTTTATCGATGGGACTAAAGTTCGAGCAGTTCTTC. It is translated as CASSLSMGLKFEQFF.